This entry describes one T cell receptor (beta chain). What it recognizes is unknown. An input of about 0.45 to 1 ug of RNA was subjected to reverse transcription using random hexamers. immunoSEQ multiplex PCR amplified TCR beta CDR3 across 54 Vbeta, 13 Jbeta. TCRdb analysed the immunoSEQ multiplex PCR reads with MiXCR anew, one entry per CDR3 protein. The sample shows approximately 150,000 distinct CDR3 sequences, approximately 95% of them seen only once. This entry belongs to a study of CD8 T cells in Susac syndrome. Findings of the study overall: The study recognized that the number of individuals in its TCR sequencing and HLA analysis was relatively small.

Treatment-naive patients with stable or active relapsing-remitting disease were the multiple sclerosis controls. This TCR was sampled from a human donor with multiple sclerosis. Specimen: CD4+ T cells from PBMCs.

The CDR3 is CASSQFPGRTYEQYF. The CDR3, as DNA: TGTGCCAGCAGCCAGTTCCCGGGACGCACCTACGAGCAGTACTTC. The chain recombines TRBV3-1 with TRBJ2-7, with D possibly called TRBD1 or TRBD2 (5 bases each). CDR3 length: 15 residues. Looked up from germline, CDR1 is LGHDT and CDR2 is YNNKEL (reference sequence). Deletions cut 3 bases from V and 2 bases from J, with 14 bases between.